This T cell receptor beta chain came from a study of blood T cell repertoires in COVID-19. This CDR3 has 13 amino acids. With V trimmed by 8 bases and J by 8 bases, 4 bases remained unmatched. Germline CDR1 is MNHGY and CDR2 is SVAAGI. Seattle patient enrollment occurred during active infection, with longitudinal follow-up thereafter. Original methodology: Cell counts per sample came from amplifying reference gene primers. Libraries were prepared by immunoSEQ multiplex PCR; TCRdb keeps only in-frame clonotypes and omits some of them. The V and J calls and clone size were taken over from that table, and D and trimming were inferred from the DNA. The sample lists 270,000 or so clones; nearly 90% were seen once.

The TCR comes from a woman in her twenties or thirties with COVID-19, enrolled during active disease. The gene calls are TRBV6-9 and TRBJ1-6; 9 bases agree with TRBD1. Sequencing was done on a sample of peripheral blood. Here the CDR3 reads CASLGTGHSPLHF. As DNA, the CDR3 is TGTGCCAGCCTCGGGACAGGGCATTCACCCCTCCACTTT.